The 4 T cell receptor beta chains listed next were all sequenced from one sample in a study of T cells after yellow fever vaccination. TCRdb re-called the 5' RACE reads with MiXCR, one entry per CDR3 protein. The data hold 250,000 to 300,000 distinct CDR3 sequences, with over 4.5% observed a single time. The sequencing used CD4+ T cells sorted from PBMCs, collected on the day of the yellow fever booster vaccination. The receptors derive from a man aged 18 to 29 who received the YFV17D yellow fever vaccine.

In this sample, this clonotype turned up a few times. This chain links TRBV7-2 with TRBJ2-2, with D hard to call. The V end was cut by 3 bases, the J end by 0 bases, with 8 bases between. The germline gives CDR1 SGHTA, CDR2 FQGNSA. The CDR3 is 15 residues long. CDR3 nucleotide sequence: TGTGCCAGCAGCTTGGACGGAACGAACACCGGGGAGCTGTTTTTT. This gives the protein CASSLDGTNTGELFF. Looking up the rest from reference TRBV7-2 and TRBJ2-2 gives the full variable domain: GAGVSQSPSNKVTEKGKDVELRCDPISGHTALYWYRQSLGQGLEFLIYFQGNSAPDKSGLPSDRFSAERTGGSVSTLTIQRTQQEDSAVYLCASSLDGTNTGELFFGEGSRLTVL.

This clonotype was found a few times. DNA of the CDR3: TGTGCCAGCTCACCAGGCTTCGGGACAGGTTCGAACACTGAAGCTTTCTTT. Its translation: CASSPGFGTGSNTEAFF. The chain recombines TRBV18 with TRBJ1-1, with 8 nucleotides matching TRBD1. The CDR3 sequence is 17 residues long. CDR1 KGHSH and CDR2 LQKENI come from the germline V gene. V lost 2 bases, J lost 1 base, and 9 bases stayed unmatched.

This clonotype was seen ten or more times. V is TRBV5-1 and J is TRBJ2-1, with 9 nucleotides matching TRBD1. The CDR3 spans 12 residues. Germline CDR1 SGHRS, CDR2 YFSETQ. V lost 1 base, J lost 12 bases, and 2 bases stayed unmatched. CDR3 region: CASSLLDRGQFF. As DNA, the CDR3 is TGCGCCAGCAGCTTGCTGGACAGGGGGCAGTTCTTC.

The V and J genes are TRBV29-1 and TRBJ2-3, with a possible D match to TRBD1 (6 bases). The V gene's germline CDR1 is SQVTM and CDR2 ANQGSEA. The CDR3 contains 15 residues. Trimming took 3 bases from V and 2 from J, leaving 15 bases between them. The CDR3 bases are TGCAGCGTTGAGCCAGGGGCCCCCTCCACAGATACGCAGTATTTT. As protein: CSVEPGAPSTDTQYF.